Below, one T cell receptor (beta chain) is given with its context. This record belongs to a study of blood T cell repertoires in COVID-19. The J segment lost 0 bases and the V segment lost 2 bases, leaving 3 bases of the junction unmatched. Germline loops: CDR1 LGHDT, CDR2 YNNKEL (reference sequence). The CDR3 covers 17 residues. Source study methods: Amplifying reference gene primers gave estimates of nucleated cell counts. Data came from immunoSEQ multiplex PCR; TCRdb stores just in-frame clones and leaves some out. Clone size and the V and J calls come from that table; the DNA yielded D and trimming. The data show 65,000 to 85,000 clones, roughly 80% seen once.

The rearrangement joins TRBV3-1 (or the pseudogene TRBV3-2) to TRBJ1-3, with 11 positions matching TRBD1. Material: peripheral blood. The TCR comes from a woman in her sixties with acute or convalescent COVID-19. The CDR3 nucleotides read TGTGCCAGCAGCCAACGGGACAGGGGGAGCTCTGGAAACACCATATATTTT. It translates to CASSQRDRGSSGNTIYF.